A selection of T cell receptor beta chains follows, all from one sample in a study of blood T cell repertoires in COVID-19. Measured with immunoSEQ multiplex PCR; TCRdb has only the in-frame clones, and not every one. The sample holds about 200,000 clones, about 88% seen once. The specimen sequenced was peripheral blood. These receptors came from a man aged 50 to 60 with COVID-19, enrolled during active disease. The CDR3 runs from the conserved cysteine through the conserved F or W. The D gene is left open where the match is weak. Not all rows give a size; the values are once, few, many and, for expanded clones, a class.

j_call clone_size v_call d_call cdr3_aa cdr3_nt
TRBJ2-1 - TRBV7-3 TRBD1 CASSYGQGPYNEQFF TGTGCCAGCAGTTATGGACAGGGCCCCTACAATGAGCAGTTCTTC
TRBJ2-7 - TRBV9 TRBD1 CASSVRDRIGPYEQYF TGTGCCAGCAGCGTCCGGGACAGGATCGGCCCCTACGAGCAGTACTTC
TRBJ2-1 many TRBV6-4 TRBD2 CASSDGTSGGNEQFF TGTGCCAGCAGTGACGGGACTAGCGGGGGCAATGAGCAGTTCTTC
TRBJ2-1 - TRBV7-3 - CASSPGGNEQFF TGTGCCAGCAGCCCCGGGGGCAATGAGCAGTTCTTC
TRBJ1-1 - TRBV7-3 TRBD1 CASSRDSMNTEAFF TGTGCCAGCAGCCGGGACAGTATGAACACTGAAGCTTTCTTT
TRBJ2-7 - TRBV2 - CASSDLSVPYEQYF TGTGCCAGCAGTGACCTCAGTGTTCCCTACGAGCAGTACTTC
TRBJ2-7 - TRBV11-2 TRBD2 CASSLERGSYEQYF TGTGCCAGCAGCTTAGAGCGGGGGTCCTACGAGCAGTACTTC
TRBJ2-7 - TRBV7-2 TRBD1 CASSPPGTGGYEQYF TGTGCCAGCAGCCCACCCGGGACAGGGGGATACGAGCAGTACTTC
TRBJ2-7 - TRBV6-5 - CASSSPGFSYEQYF TGTGCCAGCAGTTCTCCCGGGTTCTCCTACGAGCAGTACTTC
TRBJ2-5 few TRBV7-3 TRBD2 CASSMGLAGQETQYF TGTGCCAGCAGCATGGGACTAGCGGGGCAAGAGACCCAGTACTTC
TRBJ2-6 - TRBV29-1 TRBD1 CSVGGTASGANVLTF TGCAGCGTTGGAGGGACAGCCTCTGGGGCCAACGTCCTGACTTTC
TRBJ2-7 - TRBV10-3 TRBD1 CAISVPTGGRYEQYF TGTGCCATCAGTGTTCCTACAGGGGGCCGCTACGAGCAGTACTTC
TRBJ1-4 - TRBV9 - CASSGGAATNEKLFF TGTGCCAGCAGCGGAGGTGCAGCAACTAATGAAAAACTGTTTTTT
TRBJ1-4 - TRBV28 - CASSLGQLHEKLFF TGTGCCAGCAGCCTCGGACAGCTACATGAAAAACTGTTTTTT